The 18 T cell receptor beta chains presented below share a single source sample, sequenced in a study of T cells in women clearing cervical HPV infection. TCRdb's copy holds only in-frame clones and misses some; the assay was immunoSEQ multiplex PCR. This sample contains over 30,000 clones. The sample taken for sequencing was blood buffy coat. The receptors come from a woman between 18 and 75 years old with a cervical HPV16 infection that either progressed to CIN3+ or cleared (not recorded which).

About this clone itself: The read halts 3 residues ahead of the CDR3 end, with the missing end drawn from the germline J gene. J is TRBJ2-6 and V is TRBV20-1, with a possible D match to TRBD1 (5 bases). The V and J ends lost 6 bases and 2 bases respectively, with 11 bases between them. In germline, CDR1 is DFQATT, CDR2 SNEGSKA (reference sequence). CDR3 size: 14 residues. The DNA read from the CDR3 is TGCAGTGCCGAACAGGAAACTGGGGCCAACGTC. It encodes CSAEQETGANV. The entire CDR3 sequence reads CSAEQETGANVLTF.

Worth noting for this clone: Read coverage stops 3 residues before the CDR3 terminus; the germline J gene supplies the remainder. V usage is TRBV5-1 and J usage is TRBJ1-4, with a weak D call TRBD1 (5 bases). This CDR3 has 13 amino acids. CDR1 and CDR2 (germline): SGHRS, YFSETQ. Between the trimmed V and J ends, which lost 4 bases and 5 bases, there was a span of 9 bases. This chain's CDR3 is CASSGAGNEKLFF. The part of the CDR3 DNA that was read is TGCGCCAGCAGCGGGGCAGGGAATGAAAAA.

Turning to this clone: The read stops 3 residues short of the end of the CDR3; the missing end is completed from the germline J gene. The chain couples TRBV5-1 to TRBJ2-3; 9 nucleotides align to TRBD2. The CDR3 contains 15 residues. Germline V gene data show CDR1 as SGHRS and CDR2 as YFSETQ. The DNA read from the CDR3 is TGCGCCAGCACGCCCCTAGCGGGGATACAAGAGACG. It encodes CASTPLAGIQET. The full-length CDR3 reads as CASTPLAGIQETQYF.

For this clone: Sequencing ends 3 residues short of the CDR3 end; the germline J gene provides the rest. The genes are TRBV20-1 and TRBJ1-1; TRBD1 aligns across 7 bases. With V trimmed by 5 bases and J by 4 bases, 7 bases remained unmatched. This CDR3 is built from 13 residues. Looked up from germline, CDR1 is DFQATT and CDR2 is SNEGSKA (reference sequence). The part of the CDR3 DNA that was read is TGCAGTGCTGCCCTACAGGGGATCACTGAA. This encodes CSAALQGITE. The CDR3 in full is CSAALQGITEAFF.

In the case of this clone: Read data end 3 residues before the CDR3 end; the end is taken from the germline J gene. The genes are TRBV7-3 and TRBJ2-3; 7 positions agree with TRBD1. With 5 bases clipped from V and 2 bases from J, the junction kept 7 bases outside the gene matches. Germline V gives CDR1 SGHTA, CDR2 FQGTGA. This CDR3 has 15 amino acids. The CDR3 DNA, read in part, is TGTGCCAGCAGCCACAGGGGCTTCGACACAGATACG. This gives the protein CASSHRGFDTDT. The CDR3 in its entirety is CASSHRGFDTDTQYF.

Details on this clone: Coverage ceases 3 residues before the CDR3 finishes, and the germline J gene fills in the end. Other DNA variants within this sample encode the same CDR3. This chain connects TRBV20-1 to TRBJ1-2, with unresolved D. The germline CDR1 and CDR2 sequences are DFQATT and SNEGSKA (reference sequence). The CDR3 spans 12 residues. The CDR3 region is CSASLPAGGYTF. Partial CDR3 DNA: TGCAGTGCTAGTTTACCGGCCGGGGGC.

About this clone: The sequence runs out 3 residues before the end of the CDR3; the remainder is reconstructed from the germline J gene. The V gene is TRBV20-1, the J gene TRBJ1-4; D might be TRBD1 (6 bases). This CDR3 region has 13 residues. CDR1 and CDR2 from the germline V gene are DFQATT and SNEGSKA (reference sequence). Trimming took off 6 bases at V and 4 bases at J, with 12 bases between the two ends. The CDR3 DNA, read in part, is TGCAGTGCCGCGACAGGAGTTAATGAAAAA. This sequence encodes CSAATGVNEK. The full CDR3 protein reads CSAATGVNEKLFF.

On this clone itself: The read terminates 3 residues before the CDR3 end, so the remaining end is supplied by the germline J gene. The gene calls are TRBV20-1 and TRBJ1-4; possibly TRBD1 for D (6 bases). Germline values: CDR1 DFQATT, CDR2 SNEGSKA (reference sequence). The CDR3 sequence is 14 residues long. Trimming shortened V by 0 bases and J by 5 bases, and 10 bases separated the two germline ends. CDR3 sequence: CSARELGANEKLFF. Incomplete CDR3 DNA: TGCAGTGCTAGAGAGCTGGGGGCGAATGAAAAA.

With regard to this clone: Read coverage stops 3 residues before the CDR3 terminus; the germline J gene supplies the remainder. This sequence joins TRBV5-1 and TRBJ1-2; TRBD1 might be the D (5 bases). Germline CDR1 is SGHRS and CDR2 is YFSETQ. CDR3 length: 18 amino acids. CDR3 DNA, as far as it was read: TGCGCCAGCAGCCGGACCGGGACTAGCGGGGGACTAAAAGAGACC. Protein sequence: CASSRTGTSGGLKET. The full CDR3 is CASSRTGTSGGLKETYTF.

A remark on this clone: Sequencing ends 3 residues short of the CDR3 end; the germline J gene provides the rest. V is TRBV19 and J is TRBJ2-3; weak D call: TRBD2 (6 bases). The CDR3 is 13 amino acids. Germline V gives CDR1 LNHDA, CDR2 SQIVND (reference sequence). The CDR3 protein is CASSIGREETQYF. Partial CDR3 DNA: TGTGCCAGTAGTATTGGCAGGGAGGAGACG.

Comments on this clone: Read coverage stops 3 residues before the CDR3 terminus; the germline J gene supplies the remainder. The chain combines TRBV5-5 with TRBJ1-2; 8 bases agree with TRBD1. The CDR3 spans 14 residues. The germline CDR1 and CDR2 sequences are SGHKS and YYEKEE (reference sequence). The CDR3 sequence: CASSPRTGTFVYTF. Partial CDR3 DNA: TGTGCCAGCAGCCCTAGGACAGGGACGTTCGTG.

Turning to this clone: The read falls 3 residues short of the CDR3 end, and the missing part is taken from the germline J gene. The chain has TRBV29-1 and TRBJ1-3; no firm D call. The germline V and J ends were trimmed by 6 bases and 0 bases, with 15 bases remaining between them. The CDR3 loop spans 15 amino acids. Looked up from germline, CDR1 is SQVTM and CDR2 is ANQGSEA. The CDR3 reads CSVGGRADSGNTIYF. The DNA read from the CDR3 is TGCAGCGTCGGCGGGAGGGCCGACTCTGGAAACACC.

About this clone itself: Read sequence stops 3 residues before the CDR3 end, and the germline J gene provides the missing end. The chain couples TRBV7-2 to TRBJ2-5; D gene unclear. The germline V gene encodes CDR1 SGHTA and CDR2 FQGNSA. The CDR3 consists of 14 residues. Trimming shortened V by 1 base and J by 4 bases, and 10 bases separated the two germline ends. The CDR3 loop reads CASSLVSRGETQYF. CDR3 DNA, as far as it was read: TGTGCCAGCAGCTTAGTTTCCAGAGGAGAGACC. Drawing the rest from reference TRBV7-2 and TRBJ2-5, the complete variable domain is GAGVSQSPSNKVTEKGKDVELRCDPISGHTALYWYRQSLGQGLEFLIYFQGNSAPDKSGLPSDRFSAERTGGSVSTLTIQRTQQEDSAVYLCASSLVSRGETQYFGPGTRLLVL.

Worth noting for this clone: Read sequence stops 3 residues before the CDR3 end, and the germline J gene provides the missing end. This chain joins TRBV10-2 and TRBJ1-2; 8 bases fit TRBD1. Germline CDR1 is WSHSY and CDR2 is SAAADI. The CDR3 runs to 16 residues. Trimming removed 0 bases from V and 3 bases from J; junction bases left unmatched: 6. CDR3 sequence reads: CASSESIRGRHYGYTF. CDR3 DNA, as far as it was read: TGCGCCAGCAGTGAGTCGATCAGGGGGCGTCACTATGGC.

To note about this clone: Sequencing ends 3 residues short of the CDR3 end; the germline J gene provides the rest. This sequence joins TRBV6-2 or TRBV6-3 and TRBJ1-2, with D perhaps matching TRBD1 (6 bases). Germline V gene sequence: CDR1 MNHEY, CDR2 SVGEGT. V lost 10 bases and J lost 6, with 21 bases in between. The CDR3 runs 14 residues. CDR3 DNA, as far as it was read: TGTGCCACCTCACAGGGAGGACAACGAGATGGC. This sequence encodes CATSQGGQRDG. The whole CDR3 region reads CATSQGGQRDGYTF.

In regard to this clone: The read is 3 residues too short to cover the CDR3 end, so that end is filled in from the germline J gene. The chain combines TRBV4-1 with TRBJ2-5, with 9 nucleotides matching TRBD2. Germline assignment: CDR1 MGHRA and CDR2 YSYEKL. The length of the CDR3 is 15 residues. Germline trimming cut 0 bases from V and 2 bases from J; bases unmatched to any gene: 1. CDR3 sequence reads: CASSQETSGQETQYF. The sequenced CDR3 bases are TGCGCCAGCAGCCAAGAGACTAGCGGACAAGAGACC.

A word on this clone: The CDR3 is cut off 3 residues early in the read; its end comes from the germline J gene. The gene calls are TRBV6-2 or TRBV6-3 and TRBJ2-2; the D is unclear. This CDR3 region has 15 residues. V lost 0 bases and J 7 bases, leaving 12 bases between the germline ends. The V gene's germline CDR1 is MNHEY and CDR2 SVGEGT. The sequenced part of the CDR3 DNA is TGTGCCAGCAGTTACTCGAAATGGGCCGGCGGGGAG. This encodes CASSYSKWAGGE. The full-length CDR3 reads as CASSYSKWAGGELFF.

Concerning this clone itself: The missing CDR3 end, 3 residues past where the read stops, is filled in from the germline J gene. The chain is built from TRBV20-1 and TRBJ1-1; 9 bases match TRBD1. Trimming cost V 0 bases and J 6 bases; bases outside gene matches: 8. Germline V gene lookup returns CDR1 DFQATT and CDR2 SNEGSKA (reference sequence). There are 15 residues in the CDR3. The DNA read from the CDR3 is TGCAGTGCTAGAGATCGCGGACAGGGGCATCCTGAA. This codes for CSARDRGQGHPE. The entire CDR3 reads CSARDRGQGHPEAFF.